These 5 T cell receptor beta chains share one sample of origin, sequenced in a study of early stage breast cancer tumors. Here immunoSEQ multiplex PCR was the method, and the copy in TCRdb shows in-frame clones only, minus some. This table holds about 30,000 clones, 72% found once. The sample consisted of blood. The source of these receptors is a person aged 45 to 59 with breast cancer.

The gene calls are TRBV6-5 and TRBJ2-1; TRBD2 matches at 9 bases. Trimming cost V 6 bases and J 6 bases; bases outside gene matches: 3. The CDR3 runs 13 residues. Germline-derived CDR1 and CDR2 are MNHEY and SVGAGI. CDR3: CASSGTSLNEQFF. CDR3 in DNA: TGTGCCAGCAGCGGGACTAGCCTCAATGAGCAGTTCTTC.

This chain's CDR3 is CASSLAGKNIQYF. The DNA of the CDR3 is TGTGCCAGCAGTCTAGCGGGGAAAAACATTCAGTACTTC. The chain links TRBV27 to TRBJ2-4; 9 nucleotides line up with TRBD2. The length of the CDR3 is 13 residues. Germline CDR1 is MNHEY and CDR2 is SMNVEV (reference sequence). With 5 bases clipped from V and 4 bases from J, the junction kept 0 bases outside the gene matches.

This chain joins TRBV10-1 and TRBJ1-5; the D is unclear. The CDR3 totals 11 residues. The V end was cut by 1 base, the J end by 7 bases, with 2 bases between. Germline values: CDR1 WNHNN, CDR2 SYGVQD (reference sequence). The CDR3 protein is CASSEYQPQHF. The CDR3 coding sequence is TGCGCCAGCAGTGAGTACCAGCCCCAGCATTTT.

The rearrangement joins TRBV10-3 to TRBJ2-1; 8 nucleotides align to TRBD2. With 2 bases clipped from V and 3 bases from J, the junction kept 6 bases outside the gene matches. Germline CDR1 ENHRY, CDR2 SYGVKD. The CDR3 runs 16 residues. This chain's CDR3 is CAISEIVLAGYNEQFF. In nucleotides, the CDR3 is TGTGCCATCAGTGAGATAGTCCTAGCGGGCTACAATGAGCAGTTCTTC.

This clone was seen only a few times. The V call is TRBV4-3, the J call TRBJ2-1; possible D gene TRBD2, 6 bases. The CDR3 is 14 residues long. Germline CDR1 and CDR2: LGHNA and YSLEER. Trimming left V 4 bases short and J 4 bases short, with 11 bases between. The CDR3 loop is CASSPAGTYNEQFF. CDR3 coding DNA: TGCGCCAGCAGCCCTGCGGGGACTTACAATGAGCAGTTCTTC.